This TCR beta chain emerged from a study of blood T cell repertoires in COVID-19. Study at large: There were acute and convalescent COVID-19 samples, and they came from the United States, Italy and Spain. PBMCs, B-cell-depleted T cells, or T cells were the source of the cDNA or gDNA that made up the material.

Source study methods: Using reference gene primer amplification, nucleated cell counts were estimated. Only in-frame clones appear in the TCRdb table, and some are missing; sequencing was by immunoSEQ multiplex PCR. For V, J and clone size, that table is used; D and trimming come from the DNA. The data hold more than 120,000 clones, with roughly 88% observed a single time. This CDR3 comprises 15 residues. Germline values: CDR1 SGHRS, CDR2 YFSETQ. With 1 base removed from V and 3 bases from J, the gap between germline ends came to 13 bases. The source of this sequence is a human donor in a cohort sampled during active COVID-19. Sample: peripheral blood. The V gene is TRBV5-1, the J gene TRBJ1-2; D possibly corresponds to TRBD1 (5 bases). This CDR3 reads CASSLFPGGDYGYTF. The DNA of the CDR3 is TGCGCCAGCAGCTTGTTCCCGGGGGGAGACTATGGCTACACCTTC.